This entry describes one TCR beta chain. In the authors' methods: Reference gene primers were amplified, and this amplification served to estimate nucleated cell counts. The repertoire was sequenced with immunoSEQ multiplex PCR; TCRdb's copy has only in-frame clones and lacks some. That table gives V, J and clone size, and the DNA gave D and trimming. The sample records 20,000 to 30,000 clones, roughly 94% being singletons. V trimming: 6 bases; J trimming: 12 bases; junction bases outside the gene matches: 11. Per germline, CDR1 SNHLY and CDR2 FYNNEI. The CDR3 is 13 residues long. The source of the sample is a study of blood T cell repertoires in COVID-19. The wider study: Sites in the United States, Italy and Spain provided acute and convalescent COVID-19 samples. Sources were T cells, B-cell-depleted T cells, or PBMCs; the material itself was cDNA or gDNA.

Sequenced input: peripheral blood. The V gene is TRBV2, the J gene TRBJ2-1; 7 positions agree with TRBD2. The clonotype comes from a woman aged 45-65 years with active COVID-19. The CDR3 sequence is CASSPRLAEWQFF. The CDR3 coding sequence is TGTGCCAGCAGCCCCAGACTAGCAGAATGGCAGTTCTTC.